One sample yielded the 11 T cell receptor beta chains listed below, sequenced in a study of somatic mutations in cytotoxic T cells in rheumatoid arthritis. TCRdb's copy holds only in-frame clones and misses some; the assay was immunoSEQ multiplex PCR. The sample consists of approximately 23,000 clones, about four fifths of them appearing once. The sample consisted of CD8+ T cells sorted from blood. Source of these receptors: an adult with rheumatoid arthritis.

The chain is built from TRBV9 and TRBJ2-1; 9 bases are a match to TRBD2. The junction had 5 bases not matched to a gene; V was cut back by 1 base and J by 0 bases. Germline loops: CDR1 SGDLS, CDR2 YYNGEE. The CDR3 has 17 residues. The DNA of the CDR3 is TGTGCCAGCAGCGTACAGCGGGAGGCCCCCTCCTACAATGAGCAGTTCTTC. Amino acids: CASSVQREAPSYNEQFF.

CDR3 region: CARSNQGTSEQYF. Written as DNA, the CDR3 is TGTGCCAGAAGCAACCAGGGTACAAGCGAGCAGTACTTC. This sequence joins TRBV5-3 and TRBJ2-7; possible D gene TRBD1, 5 bases. TRBV5-3 is assigned to the ORF class and has an uncertain function. CDR3 length: 13 residues. The V end lost 4 bases, the J end lost 6 bases, and 14 bases lay between the germline ends.

The chain links TRBV25-1 to TRBJ2-1, with 9 bases matching TRBD2. The CDR3 is 14 amino acids. The J segment lost 2 bases and the V segment lost 7 bases, leaving 3 bases of the junction unmatched. CDR1 MGHDK and CDR2 SYGVNS come from the germline V gene. CDR3 nucleotides: TGTGCCAGCAACCAGCGGGGGGCCTACAATGAGCAGTTCTTC. Protein product: CASNQRGAYNEQFF.

The CDR3 here is CASSPRTSGSPPEQYF. CDR3 bases: TGTGCCAGCAGCCCGAGGACTAGCGGGAGTCCGCCCGAGCAGTACTTC. This rearrangement joins TRBV7-9 to TRBJ2-7; TRBD2 matches at 13 bases. J was trimmed by 6 bases and V by 5 bases; bases with no gene match: 10. CDR1 is SEHNR, CDR2 FQNEAQ, per germline (reference sequence). There are 16 residues in the CDR3.

With respect to this clone: The junction does not match germline at one end; this may be a read error. This chain connects TRBV4-2 to TRBJ1-1, with TRBD1 identical over 8 bases. Germline lookup yields CDR1 LGHNA and CDR2 YNFKEQ. This CDR3 spans 12 amino acids. In DNA form, the CDR3 reads TGTGCCAGCAGCCAAGATCCAGGGGGCCGCATCTTT. Its translation is CASSQDPGGRIF.

The chain couples TRBV19 to TRBJ1-4; weak D call: TRBD1 (6 bases). Trimming removed 4 bases from V and 8 bases from J, with 14 bases in between. The CDR3 consists of 14 residues. Germline loops: CDR1 LNHDA, CDR2 SQIVND (reference sequence). CDR3 bases: TGTGCCAGTAGTAGTCCCACAGGGCGCGAAAAACTGTTTTTT. Its protein is CASSSPTGREKLFF. The full variable domain, rest sourced from reference TRBV19 and TRBJ1-4, is DGGITQSPKYLFRKEGQNVTLSCEQNLNHDAMYWYRQDPGQGLRLIYYSQIVNDFQKGDIAEGYSVSREKKESFPLTVTSAQKNPTAFYLCASSSPTGREKLFFGSGTQLSVL.

This clone is a singleton in its sample. The rearrangement links TRBV2 to TRBJ1-6; 9 bases map to TRBD1. CDR1 and CDR2 (germline): SNHLY, FYNNEI. With V trimmed by 6 bases and J by 7 bases, 1 base remained unmatched. The CDR3 loop spans 13 amino acids. CDR3 in DNA: TGTGCCAGCAGGGGGACAGGGAATTCACCCCTCCACTTT. Its translation: CASRGTGNSPLHF. Supplemented by reference TRBV2 and TRBJ1-6, the full variable domain reads EPEVTQTPSHQVTQMGQEVILRCVPISNHLYFYWYRQILGQKVEFLVSFYNNEISEKSEIFDDQFSVERPDGSNFTLKIRSTKLEDSAMYFCASRGTGNSPLHFGNGTRLTVT.

This sequence joins TRBV5-6 and TRBJ1-5; D ambiguous. Germline V CDR1 and CDR2: SGHDT, YYEEEE. CDR3 size: 12 residues. The germline V and J ends were trimmed by 6 bases and 4 bases, with 8 bases remaining between them. CDR3: CASTAGNQPQHF. CDR3 nucleotides: TGTGCCAGCACCGCGGGGAATCAGCCCCAGCATTTT.

J is TRBJ1-2 and V is TRBV19; TRBD1 matches 9 bases. The CDR3 totals 15 residues. The trim removed 8 bases at V and 3 bases at J, leaving 10 bases unmatched. Germline assignment: CDR1 LNHDA and CDR2 SQIVND (reference sequence). CDR3 bases: TGTGCCAGTGGGGGACAGGGACTAACCCACTATGGCTACACCTTC. Protein product: CASGGQGLTHYGYTF.

This chain links TRBV21-1 with TRBJ2-3; the table's D call, TRBD1, was not checked against the DNA. TRBV21-1 is a listed pseudogene. This CDR3 comprises 19 residues. Here the CDR3 DNA reads TGTGCCAGCAGCAGAGGGACAGTCCCTCCCGCACAAAACACAGATACGCAGTATTTT. Protein product: CASSRGTVPPAQNTDTQYF.

The chain combines TRBV5-8 with TRBJ1-1, with a tentative D call TRBD1 (5 bases). This CDR3 is built from 14 residues. Germline V gives CDR1 SGHTS, CDR2 YDEGEE. Trimming took off 0 bases at V and 3 bases at J, with 9 bases between the two ends. CDR3 region: CASSLVEGYTEAFF. The CDR3 nucleotides are TGTGCCAGCAGCTTGGTAGAGGGGTACACTGAAGCTTTCTTT.